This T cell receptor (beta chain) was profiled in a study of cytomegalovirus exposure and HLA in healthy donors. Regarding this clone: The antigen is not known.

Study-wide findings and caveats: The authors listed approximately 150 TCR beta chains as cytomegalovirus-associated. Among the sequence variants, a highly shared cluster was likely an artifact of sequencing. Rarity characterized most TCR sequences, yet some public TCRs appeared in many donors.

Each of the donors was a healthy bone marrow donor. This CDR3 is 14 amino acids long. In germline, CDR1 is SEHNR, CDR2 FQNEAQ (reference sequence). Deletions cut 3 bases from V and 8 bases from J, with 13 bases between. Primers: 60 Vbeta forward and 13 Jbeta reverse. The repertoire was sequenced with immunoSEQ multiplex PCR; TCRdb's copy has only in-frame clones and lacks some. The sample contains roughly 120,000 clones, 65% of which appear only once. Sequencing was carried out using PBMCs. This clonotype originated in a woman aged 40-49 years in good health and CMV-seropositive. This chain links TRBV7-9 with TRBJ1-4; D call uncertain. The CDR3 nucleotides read TGTGCCAGCAGCTTTCTGCAGACTACAGAAAAACTGTTTTTT. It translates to CASSFLQTTEKLFF. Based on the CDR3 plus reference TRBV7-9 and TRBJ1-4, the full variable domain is DTGVSQNPRHKITKRGQNVTFRCDPISEHNRLYWYRQTLGQGPEFLTYFQNEAQLEKSRLLSDRFSAERPKGSFSTLEIQRTEQGDSAMYLCASSFLQTTEKLFFGSGTQLSVL.